The 26 T cell receptor beta chains listed next were all sequenced from one sample in a study of blood T cell repertoires in COVID-19. Profiling relied on immunoSEQ multiplex PCR, and the TCRdb table lists in-frame clones only, not all of them. This table holds under 200,000 clones, roughly 84% found once. Specimen: peripheral blood. The receptors originated from a man between 18 and 29 years old with active or convalescent COVID-19.

V is TRBV19 and J is TRBJ2-3, with 9 bases lining up with TRBD2. The CDR3 is made up of 16 amino acids. Germline CDR1 is LNHDA and CDR2 is SQIVND (reference sequence). Trimming cost V 3 bases and J 1 base; bases outside gene matches: 5. The CDR3 DNA reads TGTGCCAGTAGTATGGAGCGGGAGGCACGCACAGATACGCAGTATTTT. Amino acids: CASSMEREARTDTQYF.

V gene TRBV6-5 combines with J gene TRBJ2-2, with TRBD1 matching 7 bases. The CDR3 length is 15 residues. V trimming: 7 bases; J trimming: 1 base; junction bases outside the gene matches: 6. The germline V gene encodes CDR1 MNHEY and CDR2 SVGAGI. This CDR3 reads CASTKNRGNTGELFF. In DNA form, the CDR3 reads TGTGCCAGCACCAAAAACAGGGGGAACACCGGGGAGCTGTTTTTT.

The rearrangement uses TRBV4-1 and TRBJ2-1; TRBD2 might be the D (6 bases). The CDR3 is 18 amino acids. V was trimmed by 4 bases and J by 0 bases, leaving 19 bases between them. The germline V gene encodes CDR1 MGHRA and CDR2 YSYEKL. The CDR3 region is CASSRHTPSDSSYNEQFF. The CDR3 DNA reads as TGCGCCAGCAGCCGCCATACACCTAGCGATAGCTCCTACAATGAGCAGTTCTTC.

The rearrangement links TRBV18 to TRBJ2-7; 8 bases are shared with TRBD1. The CDR3 consists of 16 residues. V was pared by 3 bases and J by 1 base, with 8 bases of the junction left unmatched. Germline V CDR1 and CDR2: KGHSH, LQKENI. The CDR3 coding sequence is TGTGCCAGCTCACCGCGACAGGGGACATTGTCCTACGAGCAGTACTTC. Its translation: CASSPRQGTLSYEQYF.

The count of this clone is one. The genes are TRBV5-4 and TRBJ1-4; TRBD1 matches at 7 bases. Per germline, CDR1 SGHNT and CDR2 YYREEE (reference sequence). The CDR3 runs 16 residues. With V trimmed by 4 bases and J by 4 bases, 10 bases remained unmatched. CDR3 in amino acids: CASSPVPGQFNEKLFF. The CDR3 coding sequence is TGTGCCAGCAGCCCTGTCCCGGGACAGTTTAATGAAAAACTGTTTTTT.

This rearrangement joins TRBV28 to TRBJ1-5, with 9 bases fitting TRBD1. The ends lost 5 bases at V and 6 bases at J; junction bases unmatched: 5. CDR3 size: 14 residues. CDR1 is MDHEN, CDR2 SYDVKM, per germline. In DNA, the CDR3 is TGTGCCAGCAGTACAGGGGGCTGGGGTCAGCCCCAGCATTTT. Its protein is CASSTGGWGQPQHF. Variable domain in full (rest from reference TRBV28 and TRBJ1-5): DVKVTQSSRYLVKRTGEKVFLECVQDMDHENMFWYRQDPGLGLRLIYFSYDVKMKEKGDIPEGYSVSREKKERFSLILESASTNQTSMYLCASSTGGWGQPQHFGDGTRLSIL.

This chain joins TRBV5-4 and TRBJ2-1; maybe TRBD2 (6 bases). The CDR3 contains 13 residues. The V and J ends lost 0 bases and 9 bases respectively, with 10 bases between them. The germline gives CDR1 SGHNT, CDR2 YYREEE (reference sequence). DNA of the CDR3: TGTGCCAGCAGCTTGGACTTGGGAGGTGAGCAGTTCTTC. Amino acids: CASSLDLGGEQFF.

This chain connects TRBV6-5 to TRBJ1-3; TRBD1 agrees at 7 bases. The germline gives CDR1 MNHEY, CDR2 SVGAGI. The CDR3 runs to 15 residues. J lost 2 bases, V lost 5 bases, and 6 bases had no gene match. CDR3 DNA sequence: TGTGCCAGCAGTCAGCCGACAGGGACTGGAAACACCATATATTTT. It specifies CASSQPTGTGNTIYF.

The chain recombines TRBV7-9 with TRBJ2-2, with a tentative D call TRBD1 (6 bases). CDR3 length: 15 amino acids. V lost 0 bases to trimming and J lost 6 bases, with 11 bases between them. Per the germline V gene, CDR1 is SEHNR and CDR2 is FQNEAQ (reference sequence). CDR3: CASSLAPTGPGELFF. CDR3 nucleotide sequence: TGTGCCAGCAGCTTAGCCCCTACAGGGCCCGGGGAGCTGTTTTTT. Full variable domain (remainder filled in from reference TRBV7-9 and TRBJ2-2): DTGVSQNPRHKITKRGQNVTFRCDPISEHNRLYWYRQTLGQGPEFLTYFQNEAQLEKSRLLSDRFSAERPKGSFSTLEIQRTEQGDSAMYLCASSLAPTGPGELFFGEGSRLTVL.

The chain joins TRBV5-1 to TRBJ2-7; the match to TRBD2 covers 7 bases. Germline trimming cut 1 base from V and 4 bases from J; bases unmatched to any gene: 2. The CDR3 spans 13 residues. Germline V gene data show CDR1 as SGHRS and CDR2 as YFSETQ. CDR3 sequence: CASSLTSEYEQYF. In DNA form, the CDR3 reads TGCGCCAGCAGCTTGACTAGCGAATACGAGCAGTACTTC.

The rearrangement links TRBV3-1 (or the pseudogene TRBV3-2) to TRBJ2-3; 16 bases are shared with TRBD2. The junction had 3 bases not matched to a gene; V was cut back by 4 bases and J by 2 bases. The CDR3 is 17 residues long. Per the germline V gene, CDR1 is LGHDT and CDR2 is YNNKEL (reference sequence). This CDR3 is CASSPGLAGGLTDTQYF. CDR3 nucleotides: TGTGCCAGCAGCCCGGGACTAGCGGGGGGGCTCACAGATACGCAGTATTTT.

The chain combines TRBV5-1 with TRBJ2-2; D is unclear. This CDR3 is built from 13 residues. V was pared by 4 bases and J by 0 bases, with 4 bases between. Germline assignment: CDR1 SGHRS and CDR2 YFSETQ. Here the CDR3 DNA reads TGCGCCAGCAGCCTAACGAACACCGGGGAGCTGTTTTTT. Translation gives CASSLTNTGELFF.

This chain connects TRBV6-5 to TRBJ2-5; D is perhaps TRBD2 (5 bases). CDR3 length: 13 residues. The germline CDR1 and CDR2 sequences are MNHEY and SVGAGI. The V end lost 6 bases, the J end lost 1 base, and 9 bases lay between the germline ends. The CDR3: CASREATQETQYF. DNA of the CDR3: TGTGCCAGCAGGGAGGCCACCCAAGAGACCCAGTACTTC.

The chain links TRBV5-4 to TRBJ2-7; a weak D match, TRBD1 (7 bases). Germline V lookup: CDR1 SGHNT, CDR2 YYREEE (reference sequence). The CDR3 sequence is 14 residues long. V was cut by 2 bases and J by 3 bases, with 12 bases left in between. The CDR3, as DNA: TGTGCCAGCAGCTTCAGGGGGGCGGGCTACGAGCAGTACTTC. This gives the protein CASSFRGAGYEQYF.

The chain is built from TRBV2 and TRBJ2-3; 10 bases are shared with TRBD2. The V segment lost 8 bases and the J segment 2 bases; nucleotides outside the gene matches: 7. CDR1 SNHLY and CDR2 FYNNEI come from the germline V gene. The CDR3 sequence is 15 residues long. Here the CDR3 DNA reads TGTGCCAGCCTAGCGGGAGAGTATGCCACAGATACGCAGTATTTT. It yields the protein CASLAGEYATDTQYF.

This clone has only a few counts. The chain uses TRBV27 and TRBJ1-2; 7 bases match TRBD1. The CDR3 covers 15 residues. Germline CDR1 MNHEY, CDR2 SMNVEV (reference sequence). Germline trimming cut 5 bases from V and 4 bases from J; bases unmatched to any gene: 10. The CDR3 bases are TGTGCCAGCAGTCGGTACGGACAGGACACCTATGGCTACACCTTC. Residues: CASSRYGQDTYGYTF.

The rearrangement links TRBV14 to TRBJ2-3; TRBD1 agrees at 8 bases. CDR3 size: 16 residues. Germline trimming cut 4 bases from V and 4 bases from J; bases unmatched to any gene: 10. From germline, CDR1 is SGHDN and CDR2 FVKESK. CDR3 protein: CASSLWTGSFADTQYF. DNA for the CDR3: TGTGCCAGCAGCCTTTGGACAGGGTCTTTCGCAGATACGCAGTATTTT.

The table lists this clone with many counts. V and J are TRBV2 and TRBJ1-2, with D possibly matching TRBD1 (6 bases). Germline CDR1 SNHLY, CDR2 FYNNEI. V lost 7 bases and J lost 4, with 19 bases in between. CDR3 size: 15 residues. CDR3 region: CASKRDTLSSYGYTF. The CDR3 DNA is TGTGCCAGCAAGCGGGACACACTTTCTTCCTATGGCTACACCTTC.

CDR3 nucleotide sequence: TGTGCCAGCAGCTTAGATAGGACGACCGGGGGCTACGAGCAGTACTTC. This translates into CASSLDRTTGGYEQYF. This chain links TRBV11-2 with TRBJ2-7; weak D call: TRBD2 (6 bases). The germline V gene has CDR1 SGHAT and CDR2 FQNNGV. The CDR3 has 16 residues. Trimming cost V 0 bases and J 3 bases, with 15 bases left between them. The complete variable domain, with remaining parts taken from reference TRBV11-2 and TRBJ2-7, reads EAGVAQSPRYKIIEKRQSVAFWCNPISGHATLYWYQQILGQGPKLLIQFQNNGVVDDSQLPKDRFSAERLKGVDSTLKIQPAKLEDSAVYLCASSLDRTTGGYEQYFGPGTRLTVT.

The chain links TRBV7-9 to TRBJ1-1; 9 nucleotides line up with TRBD1. Germline CDR1 is SEHNR and CDR2 is FQNEAQ (reference sequence). V lost 7 bases to trimming and J lost 3 bases; unmatched junction nucleotides: 12. The CDR3 is 16 residues long. CDR3 DNA sequence: TGTGCCAGCACCTCTAACAGGGGGCGAGTGGACACTGAAGCTTTCTTT. Protein sequence: CASTSNRGRVDTEAFF.

The CDR3 DNA reads as TGTGCCGGGCGGGCAGGAACTAATGAAAAACTGTTTTTT. It codes for CAGRAGTNEKLFF. The rearrangement joins TRBV7-9 to TRBJ1-4; no reliable D call. The germline V gene encodes CDR1 SEHNR and CDR2 FQNEAQ (reference sequence). Trimming pared 11 bases from V and 1 base from J, leaving 11 bases between. The length of the CDR3 is 13 residues.

V usage is TRBV2 and J usage is TRBJ2-7; D unclear. The V end was cut by 2 bases, the J end by 7 bases, with 3 bases between. Germline V gene sequence: CDR1 SNHLY, CDR2 FYNNEI. The CDR3 consists of 10 residues. The CDR3 region is CASSEQEQYF. The CDR3 DNA reads TGTGCCAGCAGTGAACAGGAGCAGTACTTC.

The gene calls are TRBV19 and TRBJ2-1; 8 nucleotides line up with TRBD1. Germline lookup yields CDR1 LNHDA and CDR2 SQIVND (reference sequence). The V segment lost 3 bases and the J segment 3 bases; nucleotides outside the gene matches: 1. This CDR3 region has 14 residues. CDR3 region: CASSIDRGYNEQFF. The CDR3 DNA reads as TGTGCCAGTAGTATCGACAGGGGCTACAATGAGCAGTTCTTC.

The V gene is TRBV6-1, the J gene TRBJ2-1; TRBD1 matches 10 bases. Germline V gives CDR1 MNHNS, CDR2 SASEGT. CDR3 length: 14 residues. With 3 bases clipped from V and 9 bases from J, the junction kept 5 bases outside the gene matches. The CDR3: CASSDWDRGGEQFF. DNA for the CDR3: TGTGCCAGCAGTGATTGGGACAGGGGAGGTGAGCAGTTCTTC.

The chain recombines TRBV4-1 with TRBJ2-1, with 8 bases that match TRBD1. Germline trimming cut 0 bases from V and 2 bases from J; bases unmatched to any gene: 6. The CDR3 runs 17 residues. Per germline, CDR1 MGHRA and CDR2 YSYEKL. CDR3 bases: TGCGCCAGCAGCCAAGATCCCAACAGGGGGGCCTACAATGAGCAGTTCTTC. Translating gives CASSQDPNRGAYNEQFF.

V and J are TRBV14 and TRBJ2-7; possibly TRBD2 for D (6 bases). The CDR3 spans 13 residues. V was trimmed by 4 bases and J by 3 bases, leaving 10 bases between them. Germline CDR1 reads SGHDN; CDR2 reads FVKESK. CDR3 nucleotides: TGTGCCAGCAGCCGGACTACCGTCTACGAGCAGTACTTC. Protein product: CASSRTTVYEQYF.